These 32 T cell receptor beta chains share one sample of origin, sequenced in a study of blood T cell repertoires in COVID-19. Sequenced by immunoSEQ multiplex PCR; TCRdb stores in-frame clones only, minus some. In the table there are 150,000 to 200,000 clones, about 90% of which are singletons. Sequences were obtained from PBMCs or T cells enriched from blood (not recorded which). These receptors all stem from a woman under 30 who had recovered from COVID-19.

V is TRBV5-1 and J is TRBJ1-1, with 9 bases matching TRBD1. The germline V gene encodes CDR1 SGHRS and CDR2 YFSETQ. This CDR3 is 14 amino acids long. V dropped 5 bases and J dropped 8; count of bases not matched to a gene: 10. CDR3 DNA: TGCGCCAGCAGTTTCGGGACAGGGCGGACCGAAGCTTTCTTT. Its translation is CASSFGTGRTEAFF.

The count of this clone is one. The CDR3 DNA is TGTGCCAGCAGTTTAAGTGAGACAGGGCCCTATGGCTACACCTTC. Translating gives CASSLSETGPYGYTF. This chain joins TRBV27 and TRBJ1-2; 7 positions match TRBD1. Germline CDR1 and CDR2: MNHEY and SMNVEV (reference sequence). With 2 bases clipped from V and 4 bases from J, the junction kept 7 bases outside the gene matches. CDR3 length: 15 residues.

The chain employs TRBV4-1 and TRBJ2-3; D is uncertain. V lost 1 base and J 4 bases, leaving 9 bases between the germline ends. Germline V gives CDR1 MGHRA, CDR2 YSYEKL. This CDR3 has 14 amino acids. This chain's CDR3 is CASSQVPGSDTQYF. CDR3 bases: TGCGCCAGCAGCCAAGTTCCAGGTTCAGATACGCAGTATTTT.

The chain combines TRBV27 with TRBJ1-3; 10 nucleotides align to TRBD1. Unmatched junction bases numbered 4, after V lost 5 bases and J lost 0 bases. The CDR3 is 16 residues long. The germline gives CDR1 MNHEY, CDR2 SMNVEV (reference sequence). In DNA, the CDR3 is TGTGCCAGCAGTCCTTGGACAGGGGGCTCTGGAAACACCATATATTTT. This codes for CASSPWTGGSGNTIYF.

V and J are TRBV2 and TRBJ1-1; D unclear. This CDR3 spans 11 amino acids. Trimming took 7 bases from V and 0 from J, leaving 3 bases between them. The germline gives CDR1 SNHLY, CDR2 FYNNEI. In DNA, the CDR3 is TGTGCCAGCACTGTGAACACTGAAGCTTTCTTT. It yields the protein CASTVNTEAFF.

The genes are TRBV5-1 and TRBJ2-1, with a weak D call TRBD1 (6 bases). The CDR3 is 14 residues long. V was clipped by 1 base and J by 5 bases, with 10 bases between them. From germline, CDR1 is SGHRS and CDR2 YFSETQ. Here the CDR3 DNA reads TGCGCCAGCAGCTTGTACAGGGCAAACAATGAGCAGTTCTTC. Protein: CASSLYRANNEQFF. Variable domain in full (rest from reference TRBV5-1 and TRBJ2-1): KAGVTQTPRYLIKTRGQQVTLSCSPISGHRSVSWYQQTPGQGLQFLFEYFSETQRNKGNFPGRFSGRQFSNSRSEMNVSTLELGDSALYLCASSLYRANNEQFFGPGTRLTVL.

CDR3 coding DNA: TGTGCCAGCAACCGGGGCCGACAGGACAATGAGCAGTTCTTC. This gives the protein CASNRGRQDNEQFF. This chain connects TRBV28 to TRBJ2-1; perhaps TRBD1 as D (6 bases). This CDR3 comprises 14 residues. CDR1 and CDR2 (germline): MDHEN, SYDVKM. V lost 7 bases to trimming and J lost 5 bases, with 15 bases between them.

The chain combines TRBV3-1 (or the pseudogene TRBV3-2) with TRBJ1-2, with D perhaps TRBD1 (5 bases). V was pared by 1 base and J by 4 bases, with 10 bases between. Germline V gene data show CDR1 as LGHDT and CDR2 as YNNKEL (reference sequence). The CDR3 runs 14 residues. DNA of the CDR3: TGTGCCAGCAGCCAAGGACGGGGACTCTATGGCTACACCTTC. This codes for CASSQGRGLYGYTF.

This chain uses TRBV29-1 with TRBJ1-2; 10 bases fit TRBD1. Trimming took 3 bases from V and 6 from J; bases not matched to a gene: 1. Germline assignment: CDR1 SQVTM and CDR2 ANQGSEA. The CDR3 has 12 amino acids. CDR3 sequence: CSVDDRGHGYTF. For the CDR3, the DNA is TGCAGCGTTGATGACAGGGGGCATGGCTACACCTTC.

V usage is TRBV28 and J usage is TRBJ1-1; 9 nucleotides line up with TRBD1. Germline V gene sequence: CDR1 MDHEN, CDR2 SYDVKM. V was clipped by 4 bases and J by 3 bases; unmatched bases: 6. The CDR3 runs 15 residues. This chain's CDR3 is CASSSPGQGYTEAFF. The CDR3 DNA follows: TGTGCCAGCAGTTCACCCGGACAGGGGTACACTGAAGCTTTCTTT.

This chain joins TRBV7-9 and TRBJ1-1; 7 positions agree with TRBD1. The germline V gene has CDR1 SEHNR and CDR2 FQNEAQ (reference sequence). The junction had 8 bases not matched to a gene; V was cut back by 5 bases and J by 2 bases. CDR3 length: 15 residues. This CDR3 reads CASSHRQGGNTEAFF. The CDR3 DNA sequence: TGTGCCAGCAGCCATAGACAGGGCGGCAACACTGAAGCTTTCTTT.

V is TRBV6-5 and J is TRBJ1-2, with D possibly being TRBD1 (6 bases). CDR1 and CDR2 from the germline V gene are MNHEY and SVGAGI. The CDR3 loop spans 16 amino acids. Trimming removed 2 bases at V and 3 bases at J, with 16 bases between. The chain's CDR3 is CASSYTRQGRDYGYTF. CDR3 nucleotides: TGTGCCAGCAGTTACACCCGCCAGGGGAGGGACTATGGCTACACCTTC.

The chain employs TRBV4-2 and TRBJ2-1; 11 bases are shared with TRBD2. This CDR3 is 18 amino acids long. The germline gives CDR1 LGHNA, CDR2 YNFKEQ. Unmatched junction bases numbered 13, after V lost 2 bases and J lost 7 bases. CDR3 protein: CASSQRLYSGGASNEQFF. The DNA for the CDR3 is TGTGCCAGCAGCCAACGCCTTTATAGCGGGGGGGCGTCTAATGAGCAGTTCTTC.

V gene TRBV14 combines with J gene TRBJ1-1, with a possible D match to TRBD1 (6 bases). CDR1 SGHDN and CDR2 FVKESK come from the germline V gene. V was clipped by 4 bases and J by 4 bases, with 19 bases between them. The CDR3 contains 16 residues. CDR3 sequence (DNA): TGTGCCAGCAGCCTTCCGGGGGGGGCTAGGGGCACTGAAGCTTTCTTT. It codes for CASSLPGGARGTEAFF.

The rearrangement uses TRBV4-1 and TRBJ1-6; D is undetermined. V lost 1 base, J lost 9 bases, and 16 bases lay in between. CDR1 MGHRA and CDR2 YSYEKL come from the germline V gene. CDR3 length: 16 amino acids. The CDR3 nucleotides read TGCGCCAGCAGCCAAGGGCTGGGAGGAGCAATTTCACCCCTCCACTTT. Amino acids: CASSQGLGGAISPLHF.

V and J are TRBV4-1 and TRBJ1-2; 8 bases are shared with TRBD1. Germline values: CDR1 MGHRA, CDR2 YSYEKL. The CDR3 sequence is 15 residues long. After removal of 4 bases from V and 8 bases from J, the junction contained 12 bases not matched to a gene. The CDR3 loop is CASSPAGQGLRGYTF. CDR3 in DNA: TGCGCCAGCAGCCCAGCCGGACAGGGTTTAAGAGGCTACACCTTC.

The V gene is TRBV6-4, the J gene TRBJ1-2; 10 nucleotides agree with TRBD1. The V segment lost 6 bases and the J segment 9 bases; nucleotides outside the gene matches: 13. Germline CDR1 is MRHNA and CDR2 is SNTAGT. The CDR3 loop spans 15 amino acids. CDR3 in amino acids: CASSPGQGFRLSYTF. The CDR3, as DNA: TGTGCCAGCAGCCCGGGACAGGGGTTTCGGTTAAGCTACACCTTC.

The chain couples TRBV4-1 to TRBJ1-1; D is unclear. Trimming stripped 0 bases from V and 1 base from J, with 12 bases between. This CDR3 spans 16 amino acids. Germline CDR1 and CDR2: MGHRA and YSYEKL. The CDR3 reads CASSQDLARRNTEAFF. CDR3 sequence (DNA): TGCGCCAGCAGCCAAGATTTGGCAAGAAGGAACACTGAAGCTTTCTTT.

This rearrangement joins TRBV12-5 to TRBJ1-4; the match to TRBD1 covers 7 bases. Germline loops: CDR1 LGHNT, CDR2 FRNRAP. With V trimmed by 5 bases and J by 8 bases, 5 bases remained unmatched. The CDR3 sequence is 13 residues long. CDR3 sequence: CASGPRDREKLFF. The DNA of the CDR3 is TGTGCTAGTGGTCCCAGGGACAGAGAAAAACTGTTTTTT.

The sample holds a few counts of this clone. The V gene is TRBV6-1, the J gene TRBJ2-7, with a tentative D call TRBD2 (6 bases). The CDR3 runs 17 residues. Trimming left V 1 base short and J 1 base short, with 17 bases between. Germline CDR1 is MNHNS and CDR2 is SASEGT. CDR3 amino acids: CASSEVITARGSYEQYF. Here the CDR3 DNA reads TGTGCCAGCAGTGAAGTCATAACCGCCCGGGGGTCCTACGAGCAGTACTTC.

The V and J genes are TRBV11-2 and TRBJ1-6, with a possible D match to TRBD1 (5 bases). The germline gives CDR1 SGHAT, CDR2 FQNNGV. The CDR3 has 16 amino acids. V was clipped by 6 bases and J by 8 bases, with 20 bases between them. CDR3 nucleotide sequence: TGTGCCAGCAGTCATCTGATGCAGGGATTGTATTCACCCCTCCACTTT. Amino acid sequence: CASSHLMQGLYSPLHF.

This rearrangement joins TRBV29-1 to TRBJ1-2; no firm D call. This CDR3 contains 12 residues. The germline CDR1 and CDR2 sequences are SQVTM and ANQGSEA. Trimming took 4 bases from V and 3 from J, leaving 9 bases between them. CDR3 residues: CSVAKGDYGYTF. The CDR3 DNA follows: TGCAGCGTTGCGAAGGGAGACTATGGCTACACCTTC.

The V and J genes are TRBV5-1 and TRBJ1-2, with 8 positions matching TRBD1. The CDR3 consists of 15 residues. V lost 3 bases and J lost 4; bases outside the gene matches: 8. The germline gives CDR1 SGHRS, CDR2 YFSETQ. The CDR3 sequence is CASSYLVTGGYGYTF. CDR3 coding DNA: TGCGCCAGCAGCTATCTTGTCACAGGGGGCTATGGCTACACCTTC.

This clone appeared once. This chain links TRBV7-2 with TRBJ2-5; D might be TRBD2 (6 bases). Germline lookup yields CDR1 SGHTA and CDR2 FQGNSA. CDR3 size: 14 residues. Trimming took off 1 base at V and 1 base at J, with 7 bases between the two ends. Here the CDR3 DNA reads TGTGCCAGCAGCTTAGAACTAGCCCAAGAGACCCAGTACTTC. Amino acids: CASSLELAQETQYF.

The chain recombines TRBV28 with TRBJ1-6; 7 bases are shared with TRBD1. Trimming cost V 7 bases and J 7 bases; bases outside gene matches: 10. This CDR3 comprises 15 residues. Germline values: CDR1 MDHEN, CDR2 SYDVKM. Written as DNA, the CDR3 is TGTGCCAGCATTAACCCGGGACAGCAGAATTCACCCCTCCACTTT. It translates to CASINPGQQNSPLHF.

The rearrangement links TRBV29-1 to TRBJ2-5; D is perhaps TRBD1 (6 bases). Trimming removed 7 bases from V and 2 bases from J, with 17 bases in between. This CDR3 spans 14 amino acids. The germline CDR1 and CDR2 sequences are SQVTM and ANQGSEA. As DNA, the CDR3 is TGCAGCGCTTGGGGCCCTGGACAGCAAGAGACCCAGTACTTC. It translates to CSAWGPGQQETQYF.

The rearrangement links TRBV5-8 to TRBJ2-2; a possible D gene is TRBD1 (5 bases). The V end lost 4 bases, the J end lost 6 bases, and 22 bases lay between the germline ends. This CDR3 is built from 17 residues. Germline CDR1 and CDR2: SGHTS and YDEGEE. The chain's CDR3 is CASSESRVAFIAGELFF. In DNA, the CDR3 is TGTGCCAGCAGCGAGAGCAGGGTGGCGTTTATTGCCGGGGAGCTGTTTTTT.

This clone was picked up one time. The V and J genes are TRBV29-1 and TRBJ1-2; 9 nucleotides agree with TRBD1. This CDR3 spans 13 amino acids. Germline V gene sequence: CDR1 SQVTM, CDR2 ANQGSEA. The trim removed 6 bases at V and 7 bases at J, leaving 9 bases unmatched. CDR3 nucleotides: TGCAGCGTCGGTGGACAGGGGATGAGTGGCTACACCTTC. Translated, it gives CSVGGQGMSGYTF.

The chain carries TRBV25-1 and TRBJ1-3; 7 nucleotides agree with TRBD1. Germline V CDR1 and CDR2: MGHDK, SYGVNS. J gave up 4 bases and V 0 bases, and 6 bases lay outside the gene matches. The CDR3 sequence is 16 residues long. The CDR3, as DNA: TGTGCCAGCAGTGAATATACAGGGGTATCAGGAAACACCATATATTTT. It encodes CASSEYTGVSGNTIYF. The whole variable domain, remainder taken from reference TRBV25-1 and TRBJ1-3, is EADIYQTPRYLVIGTGKKITLECSQTMGHDKMYWYQQDPGMELHLIHYSYGVNSTEKGDLSSESTVSRIRTEHFPLTLESARPSHTSQYLCASSEYTGVSGNTIYFGEGSWLTVV.

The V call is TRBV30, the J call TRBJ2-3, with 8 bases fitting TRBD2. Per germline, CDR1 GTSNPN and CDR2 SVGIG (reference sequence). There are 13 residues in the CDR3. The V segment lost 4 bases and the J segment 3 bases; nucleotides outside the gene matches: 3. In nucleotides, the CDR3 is TGTGCCTGGAACGCGGGGGGAACAGATACGCAGTATTTT. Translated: CAWNAGGTDTQYF.

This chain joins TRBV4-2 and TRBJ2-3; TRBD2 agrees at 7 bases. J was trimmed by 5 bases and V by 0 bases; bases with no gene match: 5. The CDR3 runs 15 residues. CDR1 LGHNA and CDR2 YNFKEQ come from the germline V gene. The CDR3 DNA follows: TGTGCCAGCAGCCAAGAGGGGACTAACCTAGATACGCAGTATTTT. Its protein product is CASSQEGTNLDTQYF.

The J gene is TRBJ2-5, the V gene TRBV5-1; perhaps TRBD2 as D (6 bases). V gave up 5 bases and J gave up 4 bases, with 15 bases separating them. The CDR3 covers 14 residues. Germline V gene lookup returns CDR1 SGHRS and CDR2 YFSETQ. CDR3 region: CASRRETGVETQYF. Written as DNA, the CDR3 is TGCGCCAGCAGGCGAGAAACGGGGGTAGAGACCCAGTACTTC.